A single sample gave rise to the 10 T cell receptor beta chains below, sequenced in a study of spatial heterogeneity in lung cancer. The time point was: sample taken at primary tumor resection. No cells were sorted before sequencing. The whole RNA sequenced was extracted from tumor, nontumor lung or frozen PBMC. TCRdb analysed the 5' RACE reads with MiXCR anew, one entry per CDR3 protein. The sample comprises around 92,000 distinct CDR3 sequences, about 12% of which are singletons, and approximately 39% rests with the top ten. The source material was PBMCs, sampled at surgery. These receptors came from a male donor with early-stage non-small cell lung cancer.

The CDR3 DNA follows: TGTGCCAGCAGCCCGAGGACAGGAGGGGAAGCTTTCTTT. It specifies CASSPRTGGEAFF. The rearrangement uses TRBV3-1 and TRBJ1-1, with 7 bases matching TRBD1. Germline V gene lookup returns CDR1 LGHDT and CDR2 YNNKEL (reference sequence). With V trimmed by 4 bases and J by 8 bases, 7 bases remained unmatched. The CDR3 has 13 amino acids.

This clonotype was recorded many times. CDR3 nucleotides: TGTGCCAGCAGGAGCGGAGGATACAATGAGCAGTTCTTC. This codes for CASRSGGYNEQFF. This sequence joins TRBV12-3 or TRBV12-4 and TRBJ2-1; D is perhaps TRBD2 (5 bases). CDR3 length: 13 residues. Trimming cost V 6 bases and J 4 bases, with 10 bases left between them.

The table lists this clonotype with a few counts. The chain links TRBV19 to TRBJ2-7; D gene uncertain. The germline V and J ends were trimmed by 3 bases and 6 bases, with 18 bases remaining between them. This CDR3 comprises 15 residues. CDR1 is LNHDA and CDR2 is SQIVND in the germline V gene (reference sequence). The CDR3 sequence: CASSMWANPPGEQYF. CDR3 DNA sequence: TGTGCCAGTAGTATGTGGGCTAATCCCCCCGGCGAGCAGTACTTC.

This clonotype occurred many times. The rearrangement uses TRBV20-1 and TRBJ2-1; 13 nucleotides line up with TRBD2. V lost 3 bases to trimming and J lost 2 bases; unmatched junction nucleotides: 4. The length of the CDR3 is 16 residues. The V gene's germline CDR1 is DFQATT and CDR2 SNEGSKA (reference sequence). CDR3: CSAREGLAGAYNEQFF. In DNA form, the CDR3 reads TGCAGTGCTAGGGAAGGACTAGCGGGGGCCTACAATGAGCAGTTCTTC.

With respect to this clonotype: This may come from a read error, since a much larger clone is one base off. The V and J genes are TRBV5-4 and TRBJ2-2; D may correspond to TRBD1 or TRBD2 (5 bases each). Germline lookup yields CDR1 SGHNT and CDR2 YYREEE (reference sequence). The CDR3 totals 16 residues. Trimming stripped 0 bases from V and 1 base from J, with 10 bases between. In DNA, the CDR3 is TGTGCCAGCAGCTTGGTCCCGAGGGGGAACACCGGGGAGCTGTTTTTT. It translates to CASSLVPRGNTGELFF.

This clonotype occurred many times. The rearrangement joins TRBV6-4 to TRBJ1-5, with D perhaps TRBD1 (5 bases). The germline V gene encodes CDR1 MRHNA and CDR2 SNTAGT. This CDR3 spans 13 amino acids. Trimming took off 3 bases at V and 11 bases at J, with 14 bases between the two ends. CDR3 loop: CASSENSGRSQHF. CDR3 nucleotide sequence: TGTGCCAGCAGTGAAAATTCGGGACGATCCCAGCATTTT.

This clonotype came up many times. The V gene is TRBV5-6, the J gene TRBJ2-7, with 9 bases identical to TRBD2. The J segment lost 1 base and the V segment lost 5 bases, leaving 7 bases of the junction unmatched. Per germline, CDR1 SGHDT and CDR2 YYEEEE. This CDR3 is 15 amino acids long. Written as DNA, the CDR3 is TGTGCCAGCAGATTCGGGACTAGCCTTTCCTACGAGCAGTACTTC. Translation gives CASRFGTSLSYEQYF.

In this sample, this clonotype turned up a few times. This chain links TRBV7-6 with TRBJ1-4, with 8 bases matching TRBD1. CDR1 is SGHVS and CDR2 is FNYEAQ in the germline V gene. This CDR3 is 13 amino acids long. The ends lost 8 bases at V and 6 bases at J; junction bases unmatched: 5. CDR3 sequence reads: CASAGGPHEKLFF. The CDR3 DNA reads TGTGCCAGCGCAGGGGGCCCTCATGAAAAACTGTTTTTT.

This clonotype turned up a few times. V gene TRBV30 combines with J gene TRBJ2-1; D call uncertain. Trimming cost V 4 bases and J 0 bases, with 13 bases left between them. The germline gives CDR1 GTSNPN, CDR2 SVGIG (reference sequence). This CDR3 has 15 residues. DNA for the CDR3: TGTGCCTGGACCCTCGCCGGATTCTCCTACAATGAGCAGTTCTTC. It yields the protein CAWTLAGFSYNEQFF.

The sample holds many counts of this clonotype. The rearrangement links TRBV7-9 to TRBJ1-1, with 7 positions matching TRBD1. V was clipped by 5 bases and J by 2 bases; unmatched bases: 8. The CDR3 has 15 residues. Looked up from germline, CDR1 is SEHNR and CDR2 is FQNEAQ (reference sequence). The CDR3 nucleotides are TGTGCCAGCAGCGAACGGGGACAGATAAACACTGAAGCTTTCTTT. This encodes CASSERGQINTEAFF.